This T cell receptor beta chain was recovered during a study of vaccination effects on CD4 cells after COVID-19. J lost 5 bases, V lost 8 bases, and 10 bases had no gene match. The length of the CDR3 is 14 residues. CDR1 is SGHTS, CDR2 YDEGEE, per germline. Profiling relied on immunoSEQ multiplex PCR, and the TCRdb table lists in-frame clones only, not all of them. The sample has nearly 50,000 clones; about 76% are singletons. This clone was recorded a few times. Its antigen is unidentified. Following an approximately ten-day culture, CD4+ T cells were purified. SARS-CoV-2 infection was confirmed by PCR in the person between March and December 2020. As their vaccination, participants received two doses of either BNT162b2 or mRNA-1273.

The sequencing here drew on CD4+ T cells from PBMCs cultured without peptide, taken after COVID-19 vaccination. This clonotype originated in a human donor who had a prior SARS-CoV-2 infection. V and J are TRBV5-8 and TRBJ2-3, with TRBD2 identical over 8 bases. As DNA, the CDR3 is TGTGCCAGTTCGGGGGGGGCGGCCCAAGATACGCAGTATTTT. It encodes CASSGGAAQDTQYF.